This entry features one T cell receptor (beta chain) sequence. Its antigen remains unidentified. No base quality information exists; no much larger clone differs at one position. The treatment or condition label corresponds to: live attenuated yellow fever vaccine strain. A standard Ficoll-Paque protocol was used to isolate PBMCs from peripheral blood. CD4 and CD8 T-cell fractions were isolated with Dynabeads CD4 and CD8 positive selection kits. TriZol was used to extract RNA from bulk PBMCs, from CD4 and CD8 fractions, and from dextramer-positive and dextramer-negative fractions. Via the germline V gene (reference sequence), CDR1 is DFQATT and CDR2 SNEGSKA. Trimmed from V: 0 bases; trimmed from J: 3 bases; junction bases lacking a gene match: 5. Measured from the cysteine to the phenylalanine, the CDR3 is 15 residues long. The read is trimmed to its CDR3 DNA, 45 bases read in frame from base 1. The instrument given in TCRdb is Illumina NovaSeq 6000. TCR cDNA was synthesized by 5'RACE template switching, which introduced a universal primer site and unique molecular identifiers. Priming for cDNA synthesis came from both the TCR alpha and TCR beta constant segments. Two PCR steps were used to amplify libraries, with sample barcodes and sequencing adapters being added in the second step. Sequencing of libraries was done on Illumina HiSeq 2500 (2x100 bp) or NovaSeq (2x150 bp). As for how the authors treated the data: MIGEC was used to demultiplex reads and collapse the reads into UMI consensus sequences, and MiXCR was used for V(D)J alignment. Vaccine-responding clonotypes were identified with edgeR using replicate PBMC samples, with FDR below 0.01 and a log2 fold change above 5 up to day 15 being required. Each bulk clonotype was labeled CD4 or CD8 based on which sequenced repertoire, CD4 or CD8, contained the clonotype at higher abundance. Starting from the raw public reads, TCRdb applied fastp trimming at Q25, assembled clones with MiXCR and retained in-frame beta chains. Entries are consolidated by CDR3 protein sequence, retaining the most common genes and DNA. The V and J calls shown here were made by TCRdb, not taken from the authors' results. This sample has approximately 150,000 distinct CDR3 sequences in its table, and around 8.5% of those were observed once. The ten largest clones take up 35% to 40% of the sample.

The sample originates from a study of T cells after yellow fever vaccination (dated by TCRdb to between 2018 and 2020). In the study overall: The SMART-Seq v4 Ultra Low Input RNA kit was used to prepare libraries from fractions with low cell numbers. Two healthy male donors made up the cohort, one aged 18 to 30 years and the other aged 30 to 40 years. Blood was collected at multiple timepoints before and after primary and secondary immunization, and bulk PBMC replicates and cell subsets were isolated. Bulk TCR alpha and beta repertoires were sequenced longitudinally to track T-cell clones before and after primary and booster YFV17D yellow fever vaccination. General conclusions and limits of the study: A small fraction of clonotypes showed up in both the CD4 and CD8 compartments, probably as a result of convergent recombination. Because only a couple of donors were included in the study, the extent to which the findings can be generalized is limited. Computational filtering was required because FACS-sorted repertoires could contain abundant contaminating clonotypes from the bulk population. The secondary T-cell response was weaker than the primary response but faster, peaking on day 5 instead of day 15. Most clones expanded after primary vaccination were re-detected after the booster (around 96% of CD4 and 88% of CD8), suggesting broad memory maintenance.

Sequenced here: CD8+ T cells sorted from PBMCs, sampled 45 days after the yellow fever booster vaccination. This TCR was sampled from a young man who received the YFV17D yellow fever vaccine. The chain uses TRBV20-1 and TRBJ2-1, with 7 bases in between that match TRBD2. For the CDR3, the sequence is CSARDSLADYNEQFF. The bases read TGCAGTGCTAGAGATAGCCTAGCGGACTACAATGAGCAGTTCTTC.